This TCR beta chain was recorded in a study of blood T cells in healthy people across ages. Overall study: There was about one barcoded beta molecule captured by template switching per two T cells.

Overall study results and limits: With unsorted PBMCs, a conclusive comparison of naive versus antigen-experienced cells was not possible.

As concerns this clonotype: Its antigen is as yet unknown.

Germline-derived CDR1 and CDR2 are SEHNR and FQNEAQ (reference sequence). The CDR3 runs 14 residues. Trimming removed 1 base at V and 3 bases at J, with 6 bases between. For the second PCR, which ran for roughly 6 to 12 cycles, a sample-barcoded 5' primer and a J-beta primer mix were used. TCRdb ran MiXCR on the 5' RACE reads and lists one entry per CDR3 protein. This table has roughly 500,000 distinct CDR3 sequences, 25% to 30% appearing once. This rearrangement joins TRBV7-9 to TRBJ2-2; D unclear. Material: blood. This clonotype was sampled from a woman in her seventies in good health. The CDR3 nucleotides are TGTGCCAGCAGCTTAGGCACCTACACCGGGGAGCTGTTTTTT. Residues: CASSLGTYTGELFF.